The 20 T cell receptor beta chains given below trace back to one sample, sequenced in a study of Graves' ophthalmopathy and Graves' hyperthyroidism. Amplification of TCR beta CDR3 regions used RNA transcripts. After a first-round RT-PCR with HTBI primers, a second-round multiplex PCR was run. TCRdb re-called the multiplex PCR reads through MiXCR, storing one row per CDR3 protein. The table shows about 740,000 distinct CDR3 sequences, with 40% occurring only once. The sequenced sample consisted of peripheral blood. The receptor source for this set is an adult man with Graves' ophthalmopathy.

For this clonotype: A much more abundant neighbour one base away suggests this may be a read error. The CDR3 coding sequence is TGTGCCAGCAGCGGTCTCCTTGCTAGCGGGAGGGAAGAGACCCAGTACTTC. Translated, it gives CASSGLLASGREETQYF. This chain connects TRBV19 to TRBJ2-5, with 12 bases matching TRBD2. V was clipped by 9 bases and J by 3 bases; unmatched bases: 14. The V gene's germline CDR1 is LNHDA and CDR2 SQIVND (reference sequence). CDR3 length: 17 amino acids.

V usage is TRBV20-1 and J usage is TRBJ2-5; 8 bases align to TRBD2. The J call is uncertain, as TRBJ2-7 better fits the DNA end. CDR1 and CDR2 from the germline V gene are DFQATT and SNEGSKA (reference sequence). The CDR3 covers 15 residues. Here the CDR3 reads CSARHGLAGLYEQYF. The DNA for the CDR3 is TGCAGTGCTAGACATGGGCTAGCGGGTTTGTACGAGCAGTACTTC.

The chain employs TRBV7-9 and TRBJ1-1, with 8 nucleotides matching TRBD1. V shed 3 bases, J shed 4 bases, and the junction held 4 bases outside the gene matches. The CDR3 is made up of 14 amino acids. Germline V gives CDR1 SEHNR, CDR2 FQNEAQ (reference sequence). CDR3 region: CASSFPGGPTEAFF. DNA for the CDR3: TGTGCCAGCAGCTTCCCAGGGGGCCCCACTGAAGCTTTCTTT.

Only a few counts were recorded for this clonotype. The chain employs TRBV28 and TRBJ1-5; TRBD1 matches at 9 bases. This CDR3 is 15 amino acids long. Germline CDR1 MDHEN, CDR2 SYDVKM. J lost 5 bases, V lost 3 bases, and 5 bases had no gene match. In DNA form, the CDR3 reads TGTGCCAGCAGTTTCCCGGGACAGGGCGATCAGCCCCAGCATTTT. Translation gives CASSFPGQGDQPQHF.

This clonotype was recorded many times. The rearrangement uses TRBV2 and TRBJ2-5, with D perhaps assigned TRBD1 or TRBD2 (5 bases each). Trimming removed 5 bases from V and 0 bases from J, with 13 bases in between. The CDR3 length is 15 residues. Germline V gene sequence: CDR1 SNHLY, CDR2 FYNNEI. In nucleotides, the CDR3 is TGTGCCAGCAGTTCCGGGGCCGGGAACCAAGAGACCCAGTACTTC. This translates into CASSSGAGNQETQYF.

This clonotype was detected many times. The CDR3 is CASSSGLYEQYF. The CDR3 coding sequence is TGTGCCAGCAGCTCCGGGCTCTACGAGCAGTACTTC. V and J are TRBV6-5 and TRBJ2-7; D not resolved. V was cut by 6 bases and J by 3 bases, with 9 bases left in between. Germline V gene data show CDR1 as MNHEY and CDR2 as SVGAGI. The CDR3 covers 12 residues.

The chain uses TRBV24-1 and TRBJ2-6, with TRBD1 as a possible D gene (6 bases). This CDR3 has 16 residues. V dropped 3 bases and J dropped 1 base, with 9 bases sitting between them. Germline V lookup: CDR1 KGHDR, CDR2 SFDVKD. The CDR3 sequence: CATSDHRASGANVLTF. The DNA of the CDR3 is TGTGCCACCAGTGATCACAGGGCTTCTGGGGCCAACGTCCTGACTTTC.

The chain recombines TRBV2 with TRBJ2-5; 9 bases agree with TRBD1. V was pared by 6 bases and J by 2 bases, with 10 bases of the junction left unmatched. Germline CDR1 reads SNHLY; CDR2 reads FYNNEI. The length of the CDR3 is 16 residues. The CDR3 bases are TGTGCCAGCAGCCGGGACAGGGCTAGCAGACAAGAGACCCAGTACTTC. It yields the protein CASSRDRASRQETQYF. The variable domain in full, completed from reference TRBV2 and TRBJ2-5, reads EPEVTQTPSHQVTQMGQEVILRCVPISNHLYFYWYRQILGQKVEFLVSFYNNEISEKSEIFDDQFSVERPDGSNFTLKIRSTKLEDSAMYFCASSRDRASRQETQYFGPGTRLLVL.

This chain connects TRBV7-6 to TRBJ1-4; possibly TRBD1 for D (5 bases). The CDR3 has 13 amino acids. The germline V and J ends were trimmed by 6 bases and 8 bases, with 13 bases remaining between them. Germline lookup yields CDR1 SGHVS and CDR2 FNYEAQ. Here the CDR3 reads CASSAGLGEKLFF. CDR3 DNA sequence: TGTGCCAGCAGTGCAGGGCTTGGAGAAAAACTGTTTTTT.

Regarding this clonotype: This may be a read error: a much more frequent sequence differs by one nucleotide. This rearrangement joins TRBV29-1 to TRBJ1-1; D not resolved. Per germline, CDR1 SQVTM and CDR2 ANQGSEA. The CDR3 has 12 residues. V was trimmed by 0 bases and J by 10 bases, leaving 12 bases between them. This CDR3 reads CSVEDHGSGAFF. The CDR3 nucleotides are TGCAGCGTTGAAGATCACGGCTCTGGAGCTTTCTTT. Full variable domain (rest looked up from reference TRBV29-1 and TRBJ1-1): SAVISQKPSRDICQRGTSLTIQCQVDSQVTMMFWYRQQPGQSLTLIATANQGSEATYESGFVIDKFPISRPNLTFSTLTVSNMSPEDSSIYLCSVEDHGSGAFFGQGTRLTVV.

Concerning this clonotype itself: One end of the junction varies from germline; a read error may be responsible. V usage is TRBV10-1 and J usage is TRBJ1-5; D is perhaps TRBD1 (5 bases). Germline CDR1 is WNHNN and CDR2 is SYGVQD (reference sequence). The CDR3 totals 13 residues. This CDR3 reads CASSGGSNQSQHF. CDR3 DNA sequence: TGCGCCAGCAGCGGGGGTTCCAATCAGTCCCAGCATTTT.

This clonotype was counted between two and nine times. This chain links TRBV4-3 with TRBJ1-3; 9 bases agree with TRBD1. The germline CDR1 and CDR2 sequences are LGHNA and YSLEER. This CDR3 contains 16 residues. V was pared by 4 bases and J by 4 bases, with 8 bases of the junction left unmatched. The CDR3 region has the DNA TGCGCCAGCAGCCCCGTGACGACAGGGGGAGGAAACACCATATATTTT. Translation gives CASSPVTTGGGNTIYF.

This clonotype was seen a handful of times. The rearrangement uses TRBV5-1 and TRBJ2-2, with 10 bases matching TRBD2. CDR1 and CDR2 from the germline V gene are SGHRS and YFSETQ. The junction had 4 bases not matched to a gene; V was cut back by 2 bases and J by 3 bases. The CDR3 consists of 16 residues. The CDR3 loop is CASSLAGTSDTGELFF. The CDR3 DNA reads TGCGCCAGCAGCTTAGCGGGGACTAGCGACACCGGGGAGCTGTTTTTT.

In this sample, this clonotype turned up a few times. This chain connects TRBV28 to TRBJ2-7; possibly TRBD1 for D (6 bases). Trimming removed 5 bases from V and 3 bases from J, with 14 bases in between. The CDR3 spans 14 residues. The germline V gene has CDR1 MDHEN and CDR2 SYDVKM. CDR3 sequence: CASSPTTGNYEQYF. The DNA for the CDR3 is TGTGCCAGCAGTCCAACTACAGGGAACTACGAGCAGTACTTC.

This clonotype was detected ten times or more. The chain employs TRBV7-2 and TRBJ1-5, with 8 bases identical to TRBD1. V was clipped by 4 bases and J by 1 base; unmatched bases: 9. The germline gives CDR1 SGHTA, CDR2 FQGNSA. The CDR3 runs 17 residues. Here the CDR3 reads CASSSRPGGTSNQPQHF. The CDR3 DNA follows: TGTGCCAGCAGCTCGCGTCCAGGGGGCACAAGCAATCAGCCCCAGCATTTT.

The chain employs TRBV11-2 and TRBJ1-6; D call uncertain. The CDR3 has 13 amino acids. Deletions cut 0 bases from V and 8 bases from J, with 5 bases between. Germline CDR1 SGHAT, CDR2 FQNNGV. The CDR3 DNA is TGTGCCAGCAGCTTAGACCCTGATTCACCCCTCCACTTT. It is translated as CASSLDPDSPLHF.

This chain connects TRBV20-1 to TRBJ1-6; 8 nucleotides match TRBD1. The trim removed 4 bases at V and 5 bases at J, leaving 7 bases unmatched. The CDR3 length is 15 residues. The germline V gene encodes CDR1 DFQATT and CDR2 SNEGSKA (reference sequence). The CDR3 sequence is CSAKWTGFHNSPLHF. The DNA of the CDR3 is TGCAGTGCTAAATGGACAGGGTTTCATAATTCACCCCTCCACTTT.

The chain couples TRBV25-1 to TRBJ2-3; D ambiguous. V lost 0 bases, J lost 7 bases, and 8 bases lay in between. This CDR3 has 13 residues. Per the germline V gene, CDR1 is MGHDK and CDR2 is SYGVNS. CDR3: CASSEYDGNTQYF. CDR3 coding DNA: TGTGCCAGCAGTGAATACGACGGAAATACGCAGTATTTT.

The rearrangement links TRBV24-1 to TRBJ1-5; no definite D call. The CDR3 runs 13 residues. CDR1 is KGHDR, CDR2 SFDVKD, per germline. The DNA for the CDR3 is TGTGTCAGCAGCTTGAACACTGCTCAGCCCCAGCATTTT. This gives the protein CVSSLNTAQPQHF.

A word on this clonotype: This may arise from a read error, as a much more abundant clone is one base away. The rearrangement joins TRBV2 to TRBJ2-5; D uncertain. The CDR3 covers 13 residues. Germline CDR1 reads SNHLY; CDR2 reads FYNNEI. The CDR3 is CASMSNSQETQCF. CDR3 nucleotides: TGTGCCAGCATGAGCAACAGCCAAGAGACCCAGTGCTTC.